These 28 T cell receptor beta chains share one sample of origin, sequenced in a study of human T cells and chemical hapten exposure. TCRdb called the RACE reads again in MiXCR, with one record for every CDR3 protein. Of approximately 400,000 distinct CDR3 sequences in the sample, roughly 4.8% were seen once. Indicated time point: patch test 1, 2 weeks after DPC sensitization. Sample treatment: therapeutic diphenylcyclopropenone sensitization with weekly scalp DPC. The starting material was whole blood, obtained in connection with sensitization to the hapten diphenylcyclopropenone (DPC). These receptors came from a woman aged 45-59 years with alopecia areata. Some clones in this sample may be carry-over from other donors' samples.

This clonotype came up many times. The V and J genes are TRBV28 and TRBJ2-1; a weak D match, TRBD1 (5 bases). CDR1 is MDHEN and CDR2 is SYDVKM in the germline V gene. CDR3 length equals 12 residues. Trimming left V 5 bases short and J 13 bases short, with 15 bases between. The CDR3 sequence is CASSVGATRQFF. The CDR3 DNA reads TGTGCCAGCAGTGTTGGGGCTACCCGACAGTTCTTC. Based on the CDR3 plus reference TRBV28 and TRBJ2-1, the full variable domain is DVKVTQSSRYLVKRTGEKVFLECVQDMDHENMFWYRQDPGLGLRLIYFSYDVKMKEKGDIPEGYSVSREKKERFSLILESASTNQTSMYLCASSVGATRQFFGPGTRLTVL.

This clonotype occurred many times. Here the CDR3 DNA reads TGTGCCAGCAGTTTAAGACCATACACCGGGGAGCTGTTTTTT. It translates to CASSLRPYTGELFF. This chain links TRBV27 with TRBJ2-2; D gene uncertain. Looked up from germline, CDR1 is MNHEY and CDR2 is SMNVEV (reference sequence). V gave up 2 bases and J gave up 3 bases, with 7 bases separating them. This CDR3 comprises 14 residues.

The genes are TRBV3-1 and TRBJ2-1; no clear D gene. V was pared by 3 bases and J by 0 bases, with 6 bases between. The germline CDR1 and CDR2 sequences are LGHDT and YNNKEL (reference sequence). The CDR3 extends over 14 amino acids. The CDR3 is CASSQAYSYNEQFF. The DNA of the CDR3 is TGTGCCAGCAGCCAGGCATACTCCTACAATGAGCAGTTCTTC.

This rearrangement joins TRBV5-1 to TRBJ1-6; the D is unclear. The V gene's germline CDR1 is SGHRS and CDR2 YFSETQ. Trimming shortened V by 4 bases and J by 6 bases, and 11 bases separated the two germline ends. The CDR3 has 14 amino acids. DNA of the CDR3: TGCGCCAGCAGCCCTCCGGGATTTAATTCACCCCTCCACTTT. It encodes CASSPPGFNSPLHF.

The chain carries TRBV7-2 and TRBJ2-1, with TRBD2 as a possible D gene (5 bases). The CDR3 has 13 residues. CDR1 SGHTA and CDR2 FQGNSA come from the germline V gene. Trimming removed 0 bases from V and 14 bases from J, with 14 bases in between. The CDR3 sequence: CASSLARRSGEFF. CDR3 bases: TGTGCCAGCAGCTTAGCGCGGAGAAGCGGAGAGTTCTTC.

This clonotype was picked up a small number of times. The J gene is TRBJ1-1, the V gene TRBV6-5; TRBD1 aligns across 10 bases. Trimming at V came to 2 bases and at J to 2 bases, leaving 8 bases not matched to a gene. Germline V gene data show CDR1 as MNHEY and CDR2 as SVGAGI. This CDR3 spans 17 amino acids. In DNA, the CDR3 is TGTGCCAGCAGTTACGGTACTCGACAGGGGGCCAACACTGAAGCTTTCTTT. This gives the protein CASSYGTRQGANTEAFF.

This clonotype was found many times. The chain has TRBV9 and TRBJ2-3; 7 bases map to TRBD1. Looked up from germline, CDR1 is SGDLS and CDR2 is YYNGEE. V was clipped by 3 bases and J by 0 bases; unmatched bases: 7. This CDR3 contains 16 residues. CDR3 DNA: TGTGCCAGCAGCGCACGGACAGGACCGAGCACAGATACGCAGTATTTT. As protein: CASSARTGPSTDTQYF.

This clonotype showed up many times. Here the CDR3 DNA reads TGTGCCAGCAGTGAAAGGAGTATTGTTAATCAGCCCCAGCATTTT. It codes for CASSERSIVNQPQHF. The V call is TRBV6-1, the J call TRBJ1-5; D remains ambiguous. The germline CDR1 and CDR2 sequences are MNHNS and SASEGT. CDR3 size: 15 residues. Trimming left V 2 bases short and J 4 bases short, with 12 bases between.

This clonotype was detected ten times or more. The chain combines TRBV29-1 with TRBJ1-1; D call uncertain. Germline lookup yields CDR1 SQVTM and CDR2 ANQGSEA. The CDR3 covers 12 residues. V dropped 4 bases and J dropped 1 base, with 7 bases sitting between them. CDR3 in DNA: TGCAGCGTTGGATGGACGAACACTGAAGCTTTCTTT. Amino acid sequence: CSVGWTNTEAFF.

The chain carries TRBV29-1 and TRBJ1-3; weak D call: TRBD1 (6 bases). V gave up 6 bases and J gave up 0 bases, with 12 bases separating them. Germline loops: CDR1 SQVTM, CDR2 ANQGSEA. The CDR3 covers 14 residues. The CDR3 is CSVLGQLSGNTIYF. As DNA, the CDR3 is TGCAGCGTGTTAGGACAGCTCTCTGGAAACACCATATATTTT.

This clonotype was recorded many times. The V and J genes are TRBV6-5 and TRBJ2-3; 10 bases fit TRBD1. Germline assignment: CDR1 MNHEY and CDR2 SVGAGI. The ends lost 0 bases at V and 5 bases at J; junction bases unmatched: 5. There are 16 residues in the CDR3. CDR3 coding DNA: TGTGCCAGCAGTTACTCCGGGACAGGGGTAGGAGATACGCAGTATTTT. Amino acids: CASSYSGTGVGDTQYF.

Many counts were recorded for this clonotype. This chain joins TRBV2 and TRBJ1-1; no definite D call. This CDR3 is 13 amino acids long. Germline values: CDR1 SNHLY, CDR2 FYNNEI. Trimming removed 3 bases at V and 5 bases at J, with 10 bases between. This chain's CDR3 is CASSESGYTEAFF. The CDR3 coding sequence is TGTGCCAGCAGTGAGTCCGGTTATACTGAAGCTTTCTTT.

This clonotype was detected many times. The genes are TRBV12-3 or TRBV12-4 and TRBJ1-5; possibly TRBD1 for D (5 bases). The CDR3 has 15 residues. V shed 3 bases and J shed 10 bases, with 19 bases lying between them. The CDR3 DNA reads as TGTGCCAGCAGTTTCGGGACGATAGAAGGTGTCCCCCAGCATTTT. Translating it yields CASSFGTIEGVPQHF.

The chain employs TRBV25-1 and TRBJ2-5; 12 bases map to TRBD2. The CDR3 totals 18 residues. V trimming: 3 bases; J trimming: 0 bases; junction bases outside the gene matches: 8. Per germline, CDR1 MGHDK and CDR2 SYGVNS. CDR3 sequence: CASSDPSTSGGYQETQYF. DNA of the CDR3: TGTGCCAGCAGTGACCCGTCCACTAGCGGGGGGTACCAAGAGACCCAGTACTTC.

J is TRBJ2-1 and V is TRBV6-1; D gene uncertain. Germline-derived CDR1 and CDR2 are MNHNS and SASEGT. The CDR3 is made up of 12 amino acids. V shed 5 bases and J shed 3 bases, with 5 bases lying between them. The CDR3 loop reads CASSRVYNEQFF. The CDR3 bases are TGTGCCAGCAGTAGGGTCTACAATGAGCAGTTCTTC.

This clonotype occurred a few times. This chain joins TRBV6-1 and TRBJ2-3; D may be TRBD2 (5 bases). V lost 1 base and J lost 2, with 16 bases in between. The CDR3 is 17 residues long. Germline V lookup: CDR1 MNHNS, CDR2 SASEGT. CDR3 sequence (DNA): TGTGCCAGCAGTGAAGGGCCGGGAAGCACTTACACAGATACGCAGTATTTT. Translating it yields CASSEGPGSTYTDTQYF.

This clonotype has a count of ten or more. This sequence joins TRBV20-1 and TRBJ2-7; D is unclear. Germline CDR1 DFQATT, CDR2 SNEGSKA (reference sequence). V was pared by 6 bases and J by 4 bases, with 16 bases between. CDR3 length: 13 residues. The CDR3 sequence is CSALPPPRYEQYF. The CDR3 region has the DNA TGCAGTGCCCTACCCCCCCCCCGTTACGAGCAGTACTTC.

This clonotype was detected ten times or more. This rearrangement joins TRBV28 to TRBJ1-1; D not resolved. There are 12 residues in the CDR3. In germline, CDR1 is MDHEN, CDR2 SYDVKM. V lost 7 bases to trimming and J lost 1 base, with 7 bases between them. The CDR3 DNA sequence: TGTGCCAGCAACCCGGGGAACACTGAAGCTTTCTTT. Its translation: CASNPGNTEAFF.

This clonotype has a count of ten or more. The V and J genes are TRBV12-3 or TRBV12-4 and TRBJ1-1; 9 bases are a match to TRBD1. This CDR3 has 14 residues. J gave up 10 bases and V 5 bases, and 11 bases lay outside the gene matches. The CDR3 reads CASSPPRDRAGAFF. The CDR3, as DNA: TGTGCCAGCAGTCCCCCGAGGGACAGGGCTGGAGCTTTCTTT.

This clonotype was counted ten times or more. The rearrangement links TRBV15 to TRBJ2-1; the D is unclear. CDR1 is LNHNV and CDR2 is YYDKDF in the germline V gene (reference sequence). The CDR3 length is 11 residues. V lost 6 bases to trimming and J lost 16 bases, with 16 bases between them. The CDR3 DNA reads TGTGCCACCAGGGAAGGGTCCTCGGTATTCTTC. This codes for CATREGSSVFF. Looking up the rest from reference TRBV15 and TRBJ2-1 gives the full variable domain: DAMVIQNPRYQVTQFGKPVTLSCSQTLNHNVMYWYQQKSSQAPKLLFHYYDKDFNNEADTPDNFQSRRPNTSFCFLDIRSPGLGDTAMYLCATREGSSVFFGPGTRLTVL.

This clonotype appeared a few times. J is TRBJ1-1 and V is TRBV6-1, with D uncertain. The germline V gene encodes CDR1 MNHNS and CDR2 SASEGT. The V end was cut by 1 base, the J end by 11 bases, with 14 bases between. This CDR3 comprises 13 residues. The CDR3 sequence: CASSEVGYGPAFF. The DNA for the CDR3 is TGTGCCAGCAGTGAAGTGGGCTATGGTCCGGCTTTCTTT.

This rearrangement joins TRBV7-6 to TRBJ2-3; TRBD1 is a possible D gene (6 bases). CDR3 size: 15 residues. V was shortened by 6 bases and J by 1 base, with 14 bases between the two germline ends. Germline V gives CDR1 SGHVS, CDR2 FNYEAQ. CDR3 DNA sequence: TGTGCCAGCAGTTCAGGACAGATAGGCACAGATACGCAGTATTTT. Amino acids: CASSSGQIGTDTQYF.

This clonotype was counted a few times. The CDR3 nucleotides read TGCAGTGCTAGCCGGGGACAGGGCCAGCAGTACTTC. This sequence encodes CSASRGQGQQYF. This chain links TRBV20-1 with TRBJ2-7; 9 bases align to TRBD1. Germline CDR1 and CDR2: DFQATT and SNEGSKA (reference sequence). The ends lost 3 bases at V and 8 bases at J; junction bases unmatched: 5. The CDR3 totals 12 residues.

The gene calls are TRBV28 and TRBJ2-5; 7 bases line up with TRBD1. Germline CDR1 and CDR2: MDHEN and SYDVKM. The CDR3 runs 14 residues. Unmatched junction bases numbered 8, after V lost 6 bases and J lost 4 bases. The CDR3 sequence is CASSPGQSLETQYF. In nucleotides, the CDR3 is TGTGCCAGCAGCCCGGGACAGAGTTTAGAGACCCAGTACTTC.

This clonotype was observed a handful of times. The chain carries TRBV6-2 or TRBV6-3 and TRBJ2-2, with 8 bases aligning to TRBD1. Looked up from germline, CDR1 is MNHEY and CDR2 is SVGEGT. The CDR3 contains 17 residues. The V and J ends lost 5 bases and 2 bases, in that order; junction bases with no gene match: 10. DNA of the CDR3: TGTGCCAGCAGTAGGTCCCGGGACAGGTACAACACCGGGGAGCTGTTTTTT. Its protein product is CASSRSRDRYNTGELFF.

This clonotype was seen a handful of times. The chain is built from TRBV29-1 and TRBJ2-2; 10 bases are shared with TRBD2. V lost 5 bases to trimming and J lost 1 base; unmatched junction nucleotides: 1. The CDR3 covers 14 residues. CDR1 SQVTM and CDR2 ANQGSEA come from the germline V gene. DNA for the CDR3: TGCAGCGTTCGGACTAGCGGGAACACCGGGGAGCTGTTTTTT. This gives the protein CSVRTSGNTGELFF.

This clonotype was seen ten or more times. As DNA, the CDR3 is TGTGCCAGCAGTTACGCTGGTTCCTACGAGCAGTACTTC. The encoded protein is CASSYAGSYEQYF. The chain carries TRBV6-5 and TRBJ2-7; D is unresolved. CDR1 and CDR2 (germline): MNHEY, SVGAGI. V lost 2 bases, J lost 1 base, and 6 bases lay in between. The CDR3 runs 13 residues.

There are many counts of this clonotype. The genes are TRBV29-1 and TRBJ1-2; D gene uncertain. The CDR3 is 11 amino acids. Germline-derived CDR1 and CDR2 are SQVTM and ANQGSEA. The V end was cut by 7 bases, the J end by 4 bases, with 10 bases between. The chain's CDR3 is CSARDAYGYTF. In nucleotides, the CDR3 is TGCAGCGCCCGAGATGCCTATGGCTACACCTTC.